These 3 T cell receptor beta chains were all obtained from the same sample, sequenced in a study of cytomegalovirus exposure and HLA in healthy donors. It was with 60 Vbeta and 13 Jbeta primers that the PCR ran. Method: immunoSEQ multiplex PCR; TCRdb's copy keeps in-frame clones and lacks some. Found here are 95,000 to 110,000 clones, 78% of them singletons; the top ten hold under 2%. Sequencing was performed on PBMCs. The receptor set was obtained from a middle-aged woman in good health and CMV-seronegative.

The chain recombines TRBV19 with TRBJ1-6; 7 positions match TRBD1. Germline-derived CDR1 and CDR2 are LNHDA and SQIVND (reference sequence). With V trimmed by 6 bases and J by 6 bases, 5 bases remained unmatched. This CDR3 is built from 14 residues. Here the CDR3 reads CASRYRDSNSPLHF. The CDR3 nucleotides are TGTGCCAGTAGGTACCGGGACAGTAATTCACCCCTCCACTTT. Looking up the rest from reference TRBV19 and TRBJ1-6 gives the full variable domain: DGGITQSPKYLFRKEGQNVTLSCEQNLNHDAMYWYRQDPGQGLRLIYYSQIVNDFQKGDIAEGYSVSREKKESFPLTVTSAQKNPTAFYLCASRYRDSNSPLHFGNGTRLTVT.

This sequence joins TRBV7-6 and TRBJ2-7; 9 nucleotides match TRBD2. With V trimmed by 8 bases and J by 1 base, 3 bases remained unmatched. The CDR3 has 13 residues. CDR1 is SGHVS and CDR2 is FNYEAQ in the germline V gene. CDR3 region: CASSSGTSYEQYF. In DNA form, the CDR3 reads TGTGCCAGCTCTAGCGGGACATCCTACGAGCAGTACTTC.

J is TRBJ1-5 and V is TRBV28, with D maybe TRBD1 (6 bases). Per germline, CDR1 MDHEN and CDR2 SYDVKM. The CDR3 sequence is 16 residues long. V shed 6 bases and J shed 0 bases, with 15 bases lying between them. This chain's CDR3 is CASRIQGSFSNQPQHF. The CDR3, as DNA: TGTGCCAGCAGGATTCAGGGGTCCTTTAGCAATCAGCCCCAGCATTTT.